Listed below are T cell receptor beta chains from one sample, sequenced in a study of regulatory T cells in long-lasting Graves disease. TCRdb used MiXCR to reprocess the multiplex PCR reads, holding one entry per CDR3 protein. The sample has about 470,000 distinct CDR3 sequences; under 25% are singletons. The material sequenced was peripheral blood mononuclear cells (PBMCs), taken when the disease was refractory, from a patient treated with antithyroid drugs. The origin of the receptors is a female donor with Graves disease. The CDR3 runs from the conserved cysteine through the conserved F or W. A D gene is named only where the DNA matches it firmly. Rows give clone size only sometimes, using once, few, many, or a class for an expanded clone.

j_call d_call v_call clone_size cdr3_nt cdr3_aa
TRBJ1-2 TRBD1 TRBV29-1 many TGCAGCGTGATGGACAGGGCGAACTATGGCTACACCTTC CSVMDRANYGYTF
TRBJ2-5 TRBD2 TRBV13 many TGTGCCAGCAGCACCCGACTAGCGGGGAGGGAAGAGACCCAGTACTTC CASSTRLAGREETQYF
TRBJ2-7 . TRBV5-1 many TGCGCCAGCAGCTTGGGGCTAGAAGGATACGAGCAGTACTTC CASSLGLEGYEQYF
TRBJ1-1 . TRBV6-5 many TGTGCCAGCAGTTACCCGGCCGGGCAACTTAACACTGAAGCTTTCTTT CASSYPAGQLNTEAFF
TRBJ1-3 . TRBV11-2 . TGTGCCAGCAGCTTACTTCCAGCGGGGACGGGAAACACCATATATTTT CASSLLPAGTGNTIYF
TRBJ1-2 TRBD1 TRBV28 many TGTGCCAGCAGTTTAAGCCAGGGGGCTTGGGGCTACACCTTC CASSLSQGAWGYTF
TRBJ2-7 . TRBV20-1 . TGCAGTGCTAGATTCCCGCGCCAATACGAGCAGTACTTC CSARFPRQYEQYF
TRBJ2-4 . TRBV29-1 few TGCAGCGTTGAATTGGCCAAAAACATTCAGTACTTC CSVELAKNIQYF
TRBJ2-7 . TRBV7-8 many TGTGCCAGCAGCTTAGATGACTCCTCCTACGAGCAGTACTTC CASSLDDSSYEQYF
TRBJ1-4 TRBD1 TRBV6-5 few TGTGCCAGCAGTTACGTGACAGGGGGCGCGGGTGAAAAACTGTTTTTT CASSYVTGGAGEKLFF
TRBJ1-3 TRBD1 TRBV29-1 few TGCAGCGTTACCTACAGGGGGACTGGAAACACCATATATTTT CSVTYRGTGNTIYF
TRBJ2-1 . TRBV28 . TGTGCCAGCAGTTTATATCAGGGAAGCTCCTACAATGAGCAGTTCTTC CASSLYQGSSYNEQFF
TRBJ2-7 TRBD2 TRBV20-1 . TGCAGTCCGGCGGGACTAGCGGGAGGTTCGGACGAGCAGTACTTC CSPAGLAGGSDEQYF
TRBJ2-7 TRBD2 TRBV3-1 . TGTGCCAGCAGCCAAGTACGCGGGAGTGAGCAGTACTTC CASSQVRGSEQYF
TRBJ1-6 TRBD1 TRBV2 few TGTGCCAGCAGTGAATTCGGGACAGCGGATTCACCCCTCCACTTT CASSEFGTADSPLHF
TRBJ2-7 TRBD2 TRBV5-1 few TGCGCCAGCAGCTTAGGGCCTAGCGGCACATCTTCCTACGAGCAGTACTTC CASSLGPSGTSSYEQYF
TRBJ2-5 . TRBV29-1 many TGCAGCGTTGAAGAGGGGGCGGGGGTTAGGAGAAACCAAGAGACCCAGTACTTC CSVEEGAGVRRNQETQYF
TRBJ2-1 TRBD2 TRBV7-3 . TGTGCCAGCAGCTTAGCTTTCGCGGGAGGGAGCAATGAGCAGTTCTTC CASSLAFAGGSNEQFF
TRBJ1-5 . TRBV7-8 many TGTGCCAGCAGGTTGGCCCAGCCCCAGCATTTT CASRLAQPQHF
TRBJ2-7 . TRBV29-1 . TGCAGCGTTGTGGGTGTCCGAAGCTCCTACGAGCAGTACTTC CSVVGVRSSYEQYF
TRBJ1-6 . TRBV4-1 . TGCGCCAGCAGCCAATTTGGACCCGAGGCCCTCCACTTT CASSQFGPEALHF
TRBJ1-1 . TRBV12-3/TRBV12-4 many TGTGCCAGCAGTTTCCTGGGGACTGAAGCTTTCTTT CASSFLGTEAFF
TRBJ2-2 TRBD2 TRBV14 few TGTGCCAGCAGCAGGACTAGCGGGAGGGCCGCTGACGGGGAGCTGTTTTTT CASSRTSGRAADGELFF
TRBJ1-6 . TRBV7-9 . TGTGCCAGCGGCTTATCCGCGTCGAATTCACCCCTCCACTTT CASGLSASNSPLHF
TRBJ1-2 . TRBV6-4 . TGTGCCAGACACCGGGGCAGGGGCCCTGGCTACACCTTC CARHRGRGPGYTF
TRBJ2-5 . TRBV10-3 many TGTGCCATCAGTGAGTCGGGAGGCCAAGAGACCCAGTACTTC CAISESGGQETQYF
TRBJ2-3 . TRBV20-1 . TGCAGTGCTACGAGGGGCAGACCATCCACAGATACGCAGTATTTT CSATRGRPSTDTQYF
TRBJ2-7 TRBD2 TRBV20-1 many TGCAGTGCTAGGGACCTAGCGGGAGGAGGCTACGAGCAGTACTTC CSARDLAGGGYEQYF
TRBJ2-5 TRBD1 TRBV2 many TGTGCCAGCAGTGGGCGATCGACAGGGGGGCAAGAGACCCAGTACTTC CASSGRSTGGQETQYF
TRBJ1-1 . TRBV6-2/TRBV6-3 few TGTGCCAGCAGTTTACGGACTGGGGCTTTCTTT CASSLRTGAFF
TRBJ1-2 . TRBV6-1 many TGTGCCAGCAGTGAAGTTGCAGGGGCGGTCTATGGCTACACCTTC CASSEVAGAVYGYTF